The sequence of this T cell receptor beta chain was determined in a study of blood T cell repertoires in COVID-19 (TCRdb year 2020). Regarding the study in general: Samples from collaborators originated in the United States, Italy and Spain and spanned both the acute and convalescent phases of COVID-19. The prospective study material was composed of cDNA or gDNA derived from T cells, B-cell-depleted T cells, or PBMCs. Subjects who had been exposed to COVID-19, were actively infected with it, or had recovered from it provided the deeply sampled blood TCRbeta repertoires that made up the dataset. Samples were obtained from the ongoing ImmuneRACE study (first 160 participants) and from about 1,300 subjects provided by 6 global collaborators. Nearly every sample came with metadata listing a de-identified subject ID, COVID-19 status, age in years and sex. Where HLA class I and class II types were available, the types were taken from metadata supplied by the sample provider, not from assay-based typing. The repertoires were made available in a free public database intended to serve as a resource for research on the immune response to SARS-CoV-2. What the authors observed across the whole study: Clinical and demographic metadata were provided uncurated, with the amount varying by source and participant.

TCRbeta CDR3 regions were amplified from genomic DNA by means of the immunoSEQ Assay, a bias-controlled multiplex PCR. In the original analysis: The number of nucleated cells in each sample was estimated by amplification of reference gene primers within the assay. Sequence reads were collapsed and filtered to measure the absolute abundance of every unique TCRbeta CDR3 rearrangement. For each sample, productive Simpson clonality was calculated as the square root of Simpson's diversity index over productive rearrangements. TCRdb took over this immuneACCESS table, retaining in-frame rearrangements with V and J assigned. Such tables are incomplete; in checked studies, under half of the missing clones stem from an unresolved V gene, and the remainder is unexplained. D and trimming come from the DNA, and the V and J calls and clone size come from that table. Here the sample has approximately 200,000 clones; approximately 88% occur a single time. The ten biggest clones cover over 3.5% of the sample.

CDR1 and CDR2 are read off the germline V gene as SGHDT and YYEEEE. Taken from cysteine to phenylalanine, the CDR3 has 14 residues. The retained sequence is limited to the CDR3, 42 bases, with the frame set at the first base. V trim: 0 bases; J trim: 6 bases; unmatched bases: 5. Participants in the prospective study were enrolled through a virtual design, were aged roughly 18 to 100 years, and lived in fewer than 30 United States geographic areas. In the prospective study, participants were assigned to cohorts based on the clinical history participants reported in a screening survey and a study questionnaire. Exposed participants had been in contact, within 2 weeks of entering the study, with a person who had a PCR-confirmed or clinician-diagnosed case of COVID-19. In the prospective study, whole blood, serum and a nasopharyngeal or oropharyngeal swab were collected from each participant by mobile phlebotomists. Prospective study participants could optionally give additional blood draws and questionnaires over an approximately 2-month period. Blood samples from the prospective study were shipped frozen or at room temperature prior to DNA extraction.

Note on this clone: Which antigen it targets is not known. No per-base quality is available; no much larger clone lies one base away.

Recombination joined TRBV5-6 with TRBJ2-7, with 8 bases aligning to TRBD1. The sample was PBMCs or T cells enriched from blood (not recorded which). This TCR was sampled from a young woman who had been exposed to COVID-19. The CDR3: CASSLVQGASEQYF. In nucleotide form, the sequence is TGTGCCAGCAGCTTGGTGCAGGGGGCCTCCGAGCAGTACTTC.